The rows below give T cell receptor beta chains drawn from one sample of a study of blood T cell repertoires in COVID-19. Libraries were prepared by immunoSEQ multiplex PCR; TCRdb keeps only in-frame clonotypes and omits some of them. The table records a few hundred thousand clones, around 87% of them present only once. Material: peripheral blood. The receptors come from a woman in her sixties with COVID-19, enrolled during active disease. The CDR3 runs from the conserved cysteine through the conserved F or W. D genes are given only for firm matches. Expanded clones are given a class, and other clones once, few, many or no size at all.

v_gene	j_gene	d_gene	abundance	CDR3nt	CDR3aa
TRBV12-3/TRBV12-4	TRBJ1-2	.	.	TGTGCCAGCAGCCCTTACAGGGACTATGGCTACACCTTC	CASSPYRDYGYTF
TRBV7-3	TRBJ1-1	TRBD1	once	TGTGCCAGCAGCCAGACAGGGGGCAACACTGAAGCTTTCTTT	CASSQTGGNTEAFF
TRBV15	TRBJ1-5	.	.	TGTGCCACCAGCAGAGATGCCGGGTCTCAGCCCCAGCATTTT	CATSRDAGSQPQHF
TRBV5-4	TRBJ1-4	TRBD1	.	TGTGCCAGCAGCTTCGACCCCACAGGGGAGGTGGAAAAACTGTTTTTT	CASSFDPTGEVEKLFF
TRBV9	TRBJ1-2	.	.	TGTGCCAGCAGCGTAGAATCGAGGGCTAACTATGGCTACACCTTC	CASSVESRANYGYTF
TRBV5-8	TRBJ2-5	TRBD2	.	TGTGCCAGCAGCGGCGGCCTAGCGGGGGGGATCGGAGAGACCCAGTACTTC	CASSGGLAGGIGETQYF
TRBV7-2	TRBJ2-5	TRBD2	.	TGTGCCAGCAGCCCCGGCTACGGGGGGGAAGAGACCCAGTACTTC	CASSPGYGGEETQYF
TRBV4-2	TRBJ1-4	.	.	TGTGCCAGCAGCCAAGGACTGTCAAATGAAAAACTGTTTTTT	CASSQGLSNEKLFF
TRBV7-2	TRBJ1-1	.	.	TGTGCCAGCAGCTTGGGGAGGAACACTGAAGCTTTCTTT	CASSLGRNTEAFF
TRBV6-5	TRBJ1-5	.	.	TGTGCCAGCAGTTTGTCAGGAAACTTAAATCAGCCCCAGCATTTT	CASSLSGNLNQPQHF
TRBV27	TRBJ2-7	.	.	TGTGCCAGCGGAACCTCAGGGCCTTTACTTAGCGAGCAGTACTTC	CASGTSGPLLSEQYF
TRBV4-1	TRBJ2-2	TRBD1	.	TGCGCCAGCAGCCAAGAGGTCGCAGGGGGCATCGCCGGGGAGCTGTTTTTT	CASSQEVAGGIAGELFF
TRBV7-2	TRBJ2-1	.	once	TGTGCCAGCAGGGCCCTCCCCGGACAGGAGCAGTTCTTC	CASRALPGQEQFF
TRBV4-3	TRBJ2-7	TRBD2	.	TGCGCCAGCAGCCGGTTGGGGGGGTCTAACTACGAGCAGTACTTC	CASSRLGGSNYEQYF
TRBV11-2	TRBJ1-2	.	few	TGTGCCAGCAGCTTAGCAGGGGCTGTCGATGGCTACACCTTC	CASSLAGAVDGYTF
TRBV7-6	TRBJ1-1	.	.	TGTGCCAGCAGCTTAGCGGAAGCAGGGAAGAACACTGAAGCTTTCTTT	CASSLAEAGKNTEAFF
TRBV29-1	TRBJ2-1	TRBD1	.	TGCAGCGTTACCCCACCGGGACAGGGCTCCTACAATGAGCAGTTCTTC	CSVTPPGQGSYNEQFF
TRBV6-6	TRBJ1-1	TRBD1	.	TGTGCCAGCAGTTTTGGACAGGTGAACACTGAAGCTTTCTTT	CASSFGQVNTEAFF
TRBV12-5	TRBJ2-1	.	.	TGTGCTAGTGGTCCCATGGGTGCCAGCGATGAGCAGTTCTTC	CASGPMGASDEQFF
TRBV6-6	TRBJ2-2	.	.	TGTGCCAGCCACCCGGGGGGGGAGCTGTTTTTT	CASHPGGELFF
TRBV4-1	TRBJ1-1	.	.	TGCGCCAGCAGCCAAGGTGGGCCCCGTGCAGGTGAAGCTTTCTTT	CASSQGGPRAGEAFF
TRBV5-1	TRBJ1-1	.	.	TGCGCCAGCAGCGTCACCAGGGGCCACGGCACTGAAGCTTTCTTT	CASSVTRGHGTEAFF